The TCR beta chain described here comes from a study of cytomegalovirus exposure and HLA in healthy donors. For the study at large: The Caucasian-associated ancestry cluster contained 81% of the 300 to 450 genotyped donors.

Concerning this clone: Its antigen is undetermined.

13 Jbeta primers and 60 Vbeta primers were used for the PCR. Measured with immunoSEQ multiplex PCR; TCRdb has only the in-frame clones, and not every one. The sample table sets out some 67,000 clones. Broader study findings: Presence/absence analyses took donor sequencing depth as roughly uniform.

Sequencing was performed on PBMCs. This sequence originates from a woman aged 25 to 39 in good health and CMV-seronegative.

The CDR3 reads CASREGQGPYNEQFF. CDR3 bases: TGTGCCAGCAGAGAGGGACAGGGGCCCTACAATGAGCAGTTCTTC. The rearrangement joins TRBV11-2 to TRBJ2-1, with 10 nucleotides matching TRBD1. The CDR3 is 15 amino acids. Germline CDR1 and CDR2: SGHAT and FQNNGV. V trimming: 6 bases; J trimming: 2 bases; junction bases outside the gene matches: 4.